This TCR beta chain was recovered during a study of post-analysis software for immune sequencing data. The V and J ends lost 1 base and 0 bases respectively, with 16 bases between them. The CDR3 consists of 19 residues. Germline CDR1 and CDR2: SGHTA and FQGTGA. This clonotype has a handful of counts. Unique molecular identifiers tagged the TCR beta cDNA libraries. A population of 1 to 10 million T cells gave rise to approximately 500,000 cDNA molecules. MiXCR, run by TCRdb on the PCR reads, gives a single entry per CDR3 protein. The sample has roughly 160,000 distinct CDR3 sequences, under 40% seen once.

The sequenced sample was blood, obtained after autologous hematopoietic stem cell transplantation. The rearrangement joins TRBV7-3 to TRBJ2-6, with no clear D. This receptor was taken from a girl aged 5 to 17 with multiple sclerosis. The CDR3, as DNA: TGTGCCAGCAGCTTAATGGTAGGGCCATCTGGCTCTGGGGCCAACGTCCTGACTTTC. Amino acids: CASSLMVGPSGSGANVLTF.